This passage covers 27 T cell receptor beta chains from one sample sequenced in a study of blood T cell repertoires in COVID-19. Profiled with immunoSEQ multiplex PCR; TCRdb holds only in-frame clones, not every one. Counted here are approximately 250,000 clones, around four fifths occurring once; the ten biggest clones make up roughly 4%. Sequenced input: peripheral blood. The receptors derive from a man in his fifties or sixties with acute or convalescent COVID-19.

This clone has more than one count but fewer than ten. The rearrangement joins TRBV2 to TRBJ2-7; D gene unclear. Trimming removed 6 bases at V and 3 bases at J, with 9 bases between. From germline, CDR1 is SNHLY and CDR2 FYNNEI. The CDR3 is made up of 12 amino acids. Written as DNA, the CDR3 is TGTGCCAGCAGGAGTCCTAGCTACGAGCAGTACTTC. It encodes CASRSPSYEQYF.

This clone has just a few counts. This chain links TRBV29-1 with TRBJ1-1; 7 positions match TRBD1. The CDR3 runs to 13 residues. CDR1 is SQVTM, CDR2 ANQGSEA, per germline. V was pared by 6 bases and J by 4 bases, with 8 bases of the junction left unmatched. The CDR3 sequence: CSVRLGQLTEAFF. CDR3 in DNA: TGCAGCGTCCGCTTGGGACAGCTCACTGAAGCTTTCTTT. The complete variable domain, with remaining parts taken from reference TRBV29-1 and TRBJ1-1, reads SAVISQKPSRDICQRGTSLTIQCQVDSQVTMMFWYRQQPGQSLTLIATANQGSEATYESGFVIDKFPISRPNLTFSTLTVSNMSPEDSSIYLCSVRLGQLTEAFFGQGTRLTVV.

This rearrangement joins TRBV28 to TRBJ1-5, with D possibly matching TRBD1 (6 bases). Deletions cut 10 bases from V and 2 bases from J, with 24 bases between. Germline loops: CDR1 MDHEN, CDR2 SYDVKM. The CDR3 runs to 17 residues. CDR3 loop: CATPLPETGGCNQPQHF. CDR3 in DNA: TGTGCCACCCCCTTACCCGAGACAGGTGGATGCAATCAGCCCCAGCATTTT.

This rearrangement joins TRBV5-6 to TRBJ2-5, with TRBD2 identical over 9 bases. There are 15 residues in the CDR3. V lost 2 bases and J lost 0; bases outside the gene matches: 2. Germline V gene lookup returns CDR1 SGHDT and CDR2 YYEEEE. The CDR3 protein is CASSFLAGDQETQYF. CDR3 coding DNA: TGTGCCAGCAGCTTCTTAGCGGGAGACCAAGAGACCCAGTACTTC.

This chain connects TRBV6-2 or TRBV6-3 to TRBJ2-4; 9 positions agree with TRBD2. CDR3 size: 14 residues. Per the germline V gene, CDR1 is MNHEY and CDR2 is SVGEGT. J gave up 9 bases and V 0 bases, and 3 bases lay outside the gene matches. The CDR3 region has the DNA TGTGCCAGCAGTTACTCGGGCGGGGGGGCCATTCAGTACTTC. Protein sequence: CASSYSGGGAIQYF.

The chain has TRBV15 and TRBJ2-4; no clear D. CDR1 LNHNV and CDR2 YYDKDF come from the germline V gene (reference sequence). The CDR3 sequence is 13 residues long. V shed 8 bases and J shed 0 bases, with 8 bases lying between them. CDR3 DNA: TGTGCCACCCCCGTACTAGCCAAAAACATTCAGTACTTC. It is translated as CATPVLAKNIQYF. The full variable domain, in which reference TRBV15 and TRBJ2-4 provide the parts outside the CDR3, is DAMVIQNPRYQVTQFGKPVTLSCSQTLNHNVMYWYQQKSSQAPKLLFHYYDKDFNNEADTPDNFQSRRPNTSFCFLDIRSPGLGDTAMYLCATPVLAKNIQYFGAGTRLSVL.

This chain joins TRBV9 and TRBJ2-5; D not certain. CDR1 is SGDLS, CDR2 YYNGEE, per germline. The CDR3 spans 15 residues. The V end was cut by 0 bases, the J end by 2 bases, with 11 bases between. CDR3 in DNA: TGTGCCAGCAGCGTAGGAGTCGTCCTACAAGAGACCCAGTACTTC. Protein product: CASSVGVVLQETQYF.

The V call is TRBV28, the J call TRBJ1-3; no firm D call. Germline CDR1 MDHEN, CDR2 SYDVKM. V lost 3 bases, J lost 2 bases, and 8 bases lay in between. This CDR3 is 14 amino acids long. The CDR3 loop is CASSFKRPGNTIYF. Here the CDR3 DNA reads TGTGCCAGCAGTTTTAAGAGGCCTGGAAACACCATATATTTT.

The rearrangement links TRBV18 to TRBJ1-1; 7 nucleotides line up with TRBD1. This CDR3 is built from 13 residues. Germline CDR1 KGHSH, CDR2 LQKENI. After removal of 6 bases from V and 4 bases from J, the junction contained 5 bases not matched to a gene. The CDR3 spells CASSQGGRTEAFF. CDR3 in DNA: TGTGCCAGCTCGCAGGGGGGTCGCACTGAAGCTTTCTTT.

The chain is built from TRBV10-1 and TRBJ2-7; 8 nucleotides match TRBD1. After removal of 3 bases from V and 6 bases from J, the junction contained 7 bases not matched to a gene. CDR3 length: 14 amino acids. CDR1 is WNHNN and CDR2 is SYGVQD in the germline V gene (reference sequence). CDR3 DNA sequence: TGCGCCAGCAGTGACCAACAGGGGGTCGGCGAGCAGTACTTC. It codes for CASSDQQGVGEQYF.

The J gene is TRBJ1-1, the V gene TRBV3-1 (or the pseudogene TRBV3-2); 8 nucleotides agree with TRBD1. The CDR3 runs 14 residues. Germline CDR1 LGHDT, CDR2 YNNKEL (reference sequence). The V and J ends lost 2 bases and 3 bases, in that order; junction bases with no gene match: 2. The CDR3 loop is CASSQQGAYTEAFF. For the CDR3, the DNA is TGTGCCAGCAGCCAACAGGGGGCCTACACTGAAGCTTTCTTT.

This chain links TRBV19 with TRBJ1-5, with 7 bases that match TRBD1. From germline, CDR1 is LNHDA and CDR2 SQIVND (reference sequence). The J segment lost 1 base and the V segment lost 8 bases, leaving 11 bases of the junction unmatched. The CDR3 has 16 amino acids. This chain's CDR3 is CASQTTGKWSNQPQHF. The CDR3 bases are TGTGCCAGTCAGACGACAGGGAAGTGGAGCAATCAGCCCCAGCATTTT.

V and J are TRBV27 and TRBJ1-4, with TRBD1 identical over 11 bases. The CDR3 has 17 residues. The V and J ends lost 6 bases and 0 bases, in that order; junction bases with no gene match: 6. CDR1 MNHEY and CDR2 SMNVEV come from the germline V gene (reference sequence). The CDR3 protein is CASSRTGGRATNEKLFF. The CDR3 bases are TGTGCCAGCAGCCGGACAGGGGGCCGTGCAACTAATGAAAAACTGTTTTTT.

The rearrangement uses TRBV5-1 and TRBJ2-7, with TRBD2 matching 8 bases. In germline, CDR1 is SGHRS, CDR2 YFSETQ. The V and J ends lost 0 bases and 4 bases, in that order; junction bases with no gene match: 9. The CDR3 is 16 residues long. The CDR3 DNA reads TGCGCCAGCAGCTTGGATATCGGACTAGCAGCTTACGAGCAGTACTTC. Translation: CASSLDIGLAAYEQYF.

This chain links TRBV6-2 or TRBV6-3 with TRBJ1-2, with unresolved D. Trimming pared 4 bases from V and 7 bases from J, leaving 10 bases between. There are 12 residues in the CDR3. Germline-derived CDR1 and CDR2 are MNHEY and SVGEGT. CDR3 region: CASSSGEGGYTF. In DNA form, the CDR3 reads TGTGCCAGCAGTTCCGGGGAGGGTGGCTACACCTTC.

This clone occurred once. The CDR3 here is CASSIGGVGNQPQHF. The CDR3 DNA is TGTGCCAGTAGTATAGGGGGGGTTGGCAATCAGCCCCAGCATTTT. The rearrangement links TRBV19 to TRBJ1-5; possible D gene TRBD1, 5 bases. CDR3 size: 15 residues. V shed 1 base and J shed 2 bases, with 9 bases lying between them. Germline loops: CDR1 LNHDA, CDR2 SQIVND (reference sequence). The whole variable domain, filled in from reference TRBV19 and TRBJ1-5, reads DGGITQSPKYLFRKEGQNVTLSCEQNLNHDAMYWYRQDPGQGLRLIYYSQIVNDFQKGDIAEGYSVSREKKESFPLTVTSAQKNPTAFYLCASSIGGVGNQPQHFGDGTRLSIL.

The rearrangement joins TRBV15 to TRBJ2-7; 7 bases align to TRBD1. The junction had 2 bases not matched to a gene; V was cut back by 0 bases and J by 0 bases. In germline, CDR1 is LNHNV, CDR2 YYDKDF (reference sequence). The CDR3 is 15 amino acids. Written as DNA, the CDR3 is TGTGCCACCAGCAGAGAAAGGACAGGCTCCTACGAGCAGTACTTC. It yields the protein CATSRERTGSYEQYF.

J is TRBJ1-1 and V is TRBV5-5, with a tentative D call TRBD1 (5 bases). This CDR3 comprises 15 residues. The V gene's germline CDR1 is SGHKS and CDR2 YYEKEE (reference sequence). Trimming pared 0 bases from V and 4 bases from J, leaving 13 bases between. CDR3 in amino acids: CASSLVPGRSTEAFF. CDR3 DNA sequence: TGTGCCAGCAGCTTGGTGCCAGGGCGGTCCACTGAAGCTTTCTTT.

The genes are TRBV13 and TRBJ2-3; TRBD2 agrees at 10 bases. The germline V gene encodes CDR1 PRHDT and CDR2 FYEKMQ (reference sequence). V lost 1 base, J lost 7 bases, and 8 bases stayed unmatched. The CDR3 loop spans 16 amino acids. Written as DNA, the CDR3 is TGTGCCAGCAGCTTAGATTTAGCGGGGGGCTTAAATACGCAGTATTTT. Protein product: CASSLDLAGGLNTQYF.

V usage is TRBV5-1 and J usage is TRBJ2-3; D ambiguous. Germline CDR1 is SGHRS and CDR2 is YFSETQ. The V end was cut by 5 bases, the J end by 7 bases, with 11 bases between. This CDR3 has 12 amino acids. The CDR3 sequence is CASRQDSNTQYF. In DNA form, the CDR3 reads TGCGCCAGCAGGCAGGATTCAAATACGCAGTATTTT.

On this clone itself: Within the sample, other DNA sequences also encode this same CDR3. This chain joins TRBV29-1 and TRBJ1-1; D is ambiguous. This CDR3 contains 12 residues. From germline, CDR1 is SQVTM and CDR2 ANQGSEA. V gave up 4 bases and J gave up 2 bases, with 8 bases separating them. This CDR3 reads CSVARGNTEAFF. Written as DNA, the CDR3 is TGCAGCGTTGCTCGGGGAAACACTGAAGCTTTCTTT.

The rearrangement joins TRBV5-1 to TRBJ2-7; 7 bases map to TRBD1. The junction had 7 bases not matched to a gene; V was cut back by 4 bases and J by 3 bases. Germline CDR1 and CDR2: SGHRS and YFSETQ. The CDR3 runs 14 residues. The CDR3 sequence: CASSPDRSHYEQYF. In nucleotides, the CDR3 is TGCGCCAGCAGCCCGGACAGGTCGCACTACGAGCAGTACTTC.

CDR3 residues: CASRTMDRALFEQYF. CDR3 coding DNA: TGTGCCAGCAGGACTATGGACAGGGCATTATTCGAGCAGTACTTC. This chain joins TRBV28 and TRBJ2-7, with 8 nucleotides matching TRBD1. Germline assignment: CDR1 MDHEN and CDR2 SYDVKM. The CDR3 is 15 residues long. J was trimmed by 6 bases and V by 6 bases; bases with no gene match: 13.

V usage is TRBV5-6 and J usage is TRBJ1-5; maybe TRBD1 (5 bases). V lost 2 bases to trimming and J lost 0 bases, with 9 bases between them. Germline values: CDR1 SGHDT, CDR2 YYEEEE. The CDR3 extends over 15 amino acids. The CDR3 here is CASSFRQNSNQPQHF. CDR3 DNA sequence: TGTGCCAGCAGCTTTCGACAGAATAGCAATCAGCCCCAGCATTTT. The full variable domain, rest sourced from reference TRBV5-6 and TRBJ1-5, is DAGVTQSPTHLIKTRGQQVTLRCSPKSGHDTVSWYQQALGQGPQFIFQYYEEEERQRGNFPDRFSGHQFPNYSSELNVNALLLGDSALYLCASSFRQNSNQPQHFGDGTRLSIL.

The rearrangement uses TRBV5-8 and TRBJ1-4; the D gene is possibly TRBD1 (6 bases). Deletions cut 5 bases from V and 8 bases from J, with 16 bases between. The CDR3 extends over 14 amino acids. Germline CDR1 is SGHTS and CDR2 is YDEGEE. Here the CDR3 DNA reads TGTGCCAGCAGTCGGGGGGGCCTGGGGGAAAAACTGTTTTTT. It encodes CASSRGGLGEKLFF.

J is TRBJ1-6 and V is TRBV10-2; 9 positions agree with TRBD1. CDR3 length: 16 residues. Losses at the gene ends were 8 bases for V and 7 bases for J; bases not matched to a gene: 12. Germline V gene sequence: CDR1 WSHSY, CDR2 SAAADI. The CDR3 bases are TGCGCCAGCTTATCTCACCCGGACAGGGGAAATTCACCCCTCCACTTT. Translating it yields CASLSHPDRGNSPLHF.

This sequence joins TRBV10-3 and TRBJ2-5; D is unclear. V lost 4 bases, J lost 4 bases, and 7 bases lay in between. Germline assignment: CDR1 ENHRY and CDR2 SYGVKD. The CDR3 runs to 12 residues. CDR3 DNA sequence: TGTGCCATCAGTGGAGGCTTAGAGACCCAGTACTTC. It yields the protein CAISGGLETQYF.